This T cell receptor (beta chain) was sequenced for a study of beta chain features in type 1 diabetes. Of the isolated RNA, all was reverse transcribed, and so the sequenced material was expressed TCRB transcripts. Roughly 3.4 million reads per sample on average were obtained from naive, central memory and regulatory T cell samples. Assay: immunoSEQ multiplex PCR; the TCRdb copy retains only in-frame clones and omits some. The table includes around 690,000 clones, roughly 12% detected once. Every donor provided one heparinised blood draw, which averaged approximately 100 mL. CD4+ naive, central memory, regulatory and stem cell-like memory cells were sorted via CD45RO/CCR7/CD25/CD127/CD95/CD27. Study observations and caveats: Patients with type 1 diabetes showed fewer VDJ junction insertions and more deletions. TCRB CDR3s from Type 1 diabetes patients were moderately but significantly shorter in all four CD4+ subsets.

The V gene's germline CDR1 is SGHTA and CDR2 FQGNSA. This CDR3 is 15 amino acids long. Trimming pared 4 bases from V and 7 bases from J, leaving 16 bases between. This clone has just a few counts. What it binds is not known. The sequenced sample consisted of naive CD4+ T cells from blood. This TCR derives from a man aged 25 to 40 with type 1 diabetes. This rearrangement joins TRBV7-2 to TRBJ2-2; perhaps TRBD2 as D (5 bases). CDR3: CASSSQAGNVGELFF. The DNA of the CDR3 is TGTGCCAGCAGCTCCCAGGCCGGGAACGTCGGGGAGCTGTTTTTT.